These 32 T cell receptor beta chains share one sample of origin, sequenced in a study of blood T cell repertoires in COVID-19. Libraries were prepared by immunoSEQ multiplex PCR; TCRdb keeps only in-frame clonotypes and omits some of them. The sample yields around 60,000 clones, around four fifths seen once. The sequencing sample was made of peripheral blood. The source of these receptors is a woman aged 45-65 years with active or convalescent COVID-19.

This chain joins TRBV27 and TRBJ2-2; D is possibly TRBD1 (5 bases). Per germline, CDR1 MNHEY and CDR2 SMNVEV (reference sequence). The V end was cut by 6 bases, the J end by 2 bases, with 10 bases between. This CDR3 is 14 amino acids long. This CDR3 reads CASRGQENTGELFF. In DNA form, the CDR3 reads TGTGCCAGCAGGGGGCAGGAAAACACCGGGGAGCTGTTTTTT.

This clone was seen at least ten times. V usage is TRBV6-1 and J usage is TRBJ1-2; D is perhaps TRBD1 (6 bases). CDR1 MNHNS and CDR2 SASEGT come from the germline V gene. The CDR3 is 17 residues long. Trimming took off 0 bases at V and 4 bases at J, with 18 bases between the two ends. The CDR3: CASSEAGAGLAFYGYTF. In nucleotides, the CDR3 is TGTGCCAGCAGTGAAGCGGGGGCAGGGCTCGCATTCTATGGCTACACCTTC.

The rearrangement uses TRBV28 and TRBJ1-1; the D is unclear. The CDR3 spans 13 residues. The germline V and J ends were trimmed by 2 bases and 6 bases, with 10 bases remaining between them. Germline V gene lookup returns CDR1 MDHEN and CDR2 SYDVKM. CDR3 region: CASSLTQEAEAFF. CDR3 bases: TGTGCCAGCAGTTTAACCCAGGAGGCTGAAGCTTTCTTT.

This clone was recorded only once. One end of the junction does not line up with germline, which may come from a read error. The gene calls are TRBV2 and TRBJ1-2; the D gene is possibly TRBD1 (5 bases). CDR3 length equals 14 residues. Germline V gene sequence: CDR1 SNHLY, CDR2 FYNNEI. This chain's CDR3 is CASSQAAGNYGYTF. The CDR3 region has the DNA TGTGCCAGCAGTCAAGCGGCAGGGAACTATGGCTACACCTTC.

The CDR3 DNA reads TGTGCCAGCGGGGTCGGGGCAGATACGCAGTATTTT. Encoded protein: CASGVGADTQYF. The genes are TRBV6-5 and TRBJ2-3; possible D gene TRBD2, 5 bases. Per germline, CDR1 MNHEY and CDR2 SVGAGI. Between the trimmed V and J ends, which lost 8 bases and 4 bases, there was a span of 10 bases. CDR3 size: 12 residues.

This clone has only a few counts. This chain connects TRBV4-2 to TRBJ1-2, with D maybe TRBD1 (6 bases). The V end was cut by 1 base, the J end by 7 bases, with 13 bases between. The CDR3 runs to 14 residues. From germline, CDR1 is LGHNA and CDR2 YNFKEQ. This CDR3 is CASSQGGGAIGYTF. CDR3 DNA: TGTGCCAGCAGCCAAGGCGGGGGCGCGATTGGCTACACCTTC.

The chain couples TRBV5-1 to TRBJ1-4; D is unresolved. Trimming left V 2 bases short and J 6 bases short, with 11 bases between. Germline V gene data show CDR1 as SGHRS and CDR2 as YFSETQ. This CDR3 is 14 amino acids long. The DNA for the CDR3 is TGCGCCAGCAGCTTCGGAGGGCGCGATGAAAAACTGTTTTTT. Amino acid sequence: CASSFGGRDEKLFF.

V usage is TRBV5-1 and J usage is TRBJ2-5, with 7 bases matching TRBD1. Germline V gene lookup returns CDR1 SGHRS and CDR2 YFSETQ. The CDR3 length is 14 residues. V dropped 4 bases and J dropped 5; count of bases not matched to a gene: 8. CDR3 residues: CASSKRQGEETQYF. The CDR3 coding sequence is TGCGCCAGCAGCAAAAGACAGGGAGAGGAGACCCAGTACTTC.

The chain recombines TRBV7-6 with TRBJ1-3; 7 bases fit TRBD1. The germline gives CDR1 SGHVS, CDR2 FNYEAQ. J lost 1 base, V lost 0 bases, and 9 bases had no gene match. CDR3 length: 18 amino acids. The CDR3 region is CASSLAPPRQGSGNTIYF. In DNA, the CDR3 is TGTGCCAGCAGCTTAGCCCCACCGAGACAGGGATCTGGAAACACCATATATTTT.

This clone was counted a few times. The chain has TRBV20-1 and TRBJ2-5; D uncertain. The V and J ends lost 3 bases and 5 bases respectively, with 7 bases between them. CDR1 DFQATT and CDR2 SNEGSKA come from the germline V gene (reference sequence). CDR3 length equals 11 residues. As DNA, the CDR3 is TGCAGTGCTAGTTACGGGGAGACCCAGTACTTC. Protein: CSASYGETQYF.

The chain combines TRBV9 with TRBJ2-5; 7 bases fit TRBD1. This CDR3 is 13 amino acids long. Trimming removed 3 bases from V and 9 bases from J; junction bases left unmatched: 8. Looked up from germline, CDR1 is SGDLS and CDR2 is YYNGEE. CDR3 in amino acids: CASSAGTAAPQYF. The CDR3 nucleotides are TGTGCCAGCAGCGCTGGGACAGCCGCTCCCCAGTACTTC.

The rearrangement links TRBV11-2 to TRBJ2-5; TRBD1 matches at 7 bases. CDR1 is SGHAT and CDR2 is FQNNGV in the germline V gene. V gave up 0 bases and J gave up 5 bases; unmatched junction bases: 9. This CDR3 contains 16 residues. The CDR3: CASSLDLAGGMETQYF. As DNA, the CDR3 is TGTGCCAGCAGCTTAGATCTTGCAGGGGGTATGGAGACCCAGTACTTC.

The table lists this clone with a few counts. The rearrangement links TRBV18 to TRBJ1-4, with D hard to call. CDR3 size: 14 residues. The germline V gene encodes CDR1 KGHSH and CDR2 LQKENI. The ends were cut back, 3 bases at V and 7 bases at J, with 12 bases in the middle. The CDR3 spells CASSPWTEGEKLFF. The DNA of the CDR3 is TGTGCCAGCTCACCGTGGACCGAGGGTGAAAAACTGTTTTTT.

V gene TRBV24-1 combines with J gene TRBJ2-1, with D unclear. Germline V gene sequence: CDR1 KGHDR, CDR2 SFDVKD. The CDR3 spans 15 residues. Deletions cut 2 bases from V and 8 bases from J, with 15 bases between. The CDR3 spells CATSDYLTGLDEQFF. In nucleotides, the CDR3 is TGTGCCACCAGTGATTACTTGACGGGTTTGGATGAGCAGTTCTTC.

This chain uses TRBV24-1 with TRBJ2-1; TRBD1 agrees at 10 bases. CDR3 length: 14 residues. V lost 10 bases to trimming and J lost 4 bases; unmatched junction nucleotides: 6. CDR1 and CDR2 (germline): KGHDR, SFDVKD. In nucleotides, the CDR3 is TGTGCCACTCCGGGACAGGGGAAATACAATGAGCAGTTCTTC. Encoded protein: CATPGQGKYNEQFF.

The chain carries TRBV5-1 and TRBJ2-1, with TRBD2 identical over 8 bases. Trimming removed 4 bases from V and 4 bases from J; junction bases left unmatched: 7. Germline CDR1 reads SGHRS; CDR2 reads YFSETQ. This CDR3 has 15 residues. The CDR3 sequence: CASSPAGAGYNEQFF. The CDR3 DNA reads TGCGCCAGCAGCCCAGCGGGAGCGGGGTACAATGAGCAGTTCTTC.

This clone was found once. The chain links TRBV7-9 to TRBJ2-5; D call uncertain. Germline V gene data show CDR1 as SEHNR and CDR2 as FQNEAQ (reference sequence). The CDR3 sequence is 15 residues long. V gave up 5 bases and J gave up 5 bases, with 18 bases separating them. The CDR3 DNA follows: TGTGCCAGCAGCCCACGGTCAGGCCGGATGGAGACCCAGTACTTC. Amino acid sequence: CASSPRSGRMETQYF.

The chain has TRBV11-2 and TRBJ2-1; TRBD2 aligns across 14 bases. Germline trimming cut 5 bases from V and 0 bases from J; bases unmatched to any gene: 3. CDR3 length: 17 residues. Germline lookup yields CDR1 SGHAT and CDR2 FQNNGV. CDR3 bases: TGTGCCAGCAGCATGACTAGCGGGAGGGCCTCCTACAATGAGCAGTTCTTC. It codes for CASSMTSGRASYNEQFF. Full variable domain (outside the CDR3, taken from reference TRBV11-2 and TRBJ2-1): EAGVAQSPRYKIIEKRQSVAFWCNPISGHATLYWYQQILGQGPKLLIQFQNNGVVDDSQLPKDRFSAERLKGVDSTLKIQPAKLEDSAVYLCASSMTSGRASYNEQFFGPGTRLTVL.

This clone was seen repeatedly, ten times or more. This sequence joins TRBV7-8 and TRBJ2-7; 7 bases fit TRBD2. The germline V gene encodes CDR1 SGHVS and CDR2 FQNEAQ. V was pared by 4 bases and J by 1 base, with 7 bases of the junction left unmatched. The length of the CDR3 is 15 residues. CDR3: CASSSLARGSYEQYF. CDR3 bases: TGTGCCAGCAGCTCACTAGCGCGAGGGTCCTACGAGCAGTACTTC. Looking up the rest from reference TRBV7-8 and TRBJ2-7 gives the full variable domain: GAGVSQSPRYKVAKRGQDVALRCDPISGHVSLFWYQQALGQGPEFLTYFQNEAQLDKSGLPSDRFFAERPEGSVSTLKIQRTQQEDSAVYLCASSSLARGSYEQYFGPGTRLTVT.

The rearrangement links TRBV29-1 to TRBJ2-4, with D tentatively TRBD1 (5 bases). CDR3 length equals 15 residues. From germline, CDR1 is SQVTM and CDR2 ANQGSEA. Deletions cut 4 bases from V and 5 bases from J, with 18 bases between. CDR3 loop: CSVGVAGSVENIQYF. The CDR3 DNA is TGCAGCGTTGGGGTAGCAGGGTCTGTAGAAAACATTCAGTACTTC.

V is TRBV2 and J is TRBJ1-5; D is possibly TRBD1 (6 bases). Germline assignment: CDR1 SNHLY and CDR2 FYNNEI. Trimming left V 3 bases short and J 2 bases short, with 11 bases between. This CDR3 has 15 residues. The CDR3 region has the DNA TGTGCCAGCAGTGAGCAGGGGCCAGGCAATCAGCCCCAGCATTTT. Translation gives CASSEQGPGNQPQHF. The full variable domain, in which reference TRBV2 and TRBJ1-5 provide the parts outside the CDR3, is EPEVTQTPSHQVTQMGQEVILRCVPISNHLYFYWYRQILGQKVEFLVSFYNNEISEKSEIFDDQFSVERPDGSNFTLKIRSTKLEDSAMYFCASSEQGPGNQPQHFGDGTRLSIL.

Concerning this clone itself: Additional DNA sequences in this sample encode the identical CDR3. The V gene is TRBV19, the J gene TRBJ2-1; 8 nucleotides match TRBD2. The trim removed 4 bases at V and 6 bases at J, leaving 5 bases unmatched. In germline, CDR1 is LNHDA, CDR2 SQIVND (reference sequence). This CDR3 has 14 amino acids. CDR3 amino acids: CASSTTGTSNEQFF. As DNA, the CDR3 is TGTGCCAGTAGTACGACCGGGACTAGCAATGAGCAGTTCTTC.

DNA for the CDR3: TGCGCCAGCAGCCCCGGGACAGGGGGCAATCAGCCCCAGCATTTT. Encoded protein: CASSPGTGGNQPQHF. The genes are TRBV5-1 and TRBJ1-5; 10 nucleotides align to TRBD1. Germline CDR1 is SGHRS and CDR2 is YFSETQ. The CDR3 loop spans 15 amino acids. Unmatched junction bases numbered 3, after V lost 4 bases and J lost 2 bases. Supplemented by reference TRBV5-1 and TRBJ1-5, the full variable domain reads KAGVTQTPRYLIKTRGQQVTLSCSPISGHRSVSWYQQTPGQGLQFLFEYFSETQRNKGNFPGRFSGRQFSNSRSEMNVSTLELGDSALYLCASSPGTGGNQPQHFGDGTRLSIL.

The chain joins TRBV6-6 to TRBJ1-5; 10 bases fit TRBD1. The CDR3 length is 16 residues. The junction had 6 bases not matched to a gene; V was cut back by 7 bases and J by 0 bases. The germline V gene has CDR1 MNHNY and CDR2 SVGAGI (reference sequence). CDR3 sequence reads: CASKKGQGNSNQPQHF. The CDR3 nucleotides are TGTGCCAGCAAAAAGGGACAGGGGAATAGCAATCAGCCCCAGCATTTT.

The rearrangement links TRBV29-1 to TRBJ2-7, with 9 bases matching TRBD1. CDR1 is SQVTM and CDR2 is ANQGSEA in the germline V gene. The CDR3 consists of 14 residues. With 1 base clipped from V and 3 bases from J, the junction kept 4 bases outside the gene matches. CDR3 nucleotide sequence: TGCAGCGTTGAAGGGGGGACAGGGAACTACGAGCAGTACTTC. It encodes CSVEGGTGNYEQYF.

V usage is TRBV5-6 and J usage is TRBJ2-1; 9 bases map to TRBD2. Trimming cost V 6 bases and J 8 bases; bases outside gene matches: 18. The germline V gene encodes CDR1 SGHDT and CDR2 YYEEEE. The CDR3 length is 17 residues. CDR3 residues: CASTPRLASGNLHEQFF. CDR3 bases: TGTGCCAGCACCCCCCGATTGGCTAGCGGGAACTTGCATGAGCAGTTCTTC.

The table lists this clone with a few counts. The J gene is TRBJ1-5, the V gene TRBV30; TRBD1 aligns across 7 bases. The germline V gene encodes CDR1 GTSNPN and CDR2 SVGIG (reference sequence). The CDR3 is 14 amino acids. The ends lost 0 bases at V and 5 bases at J; junction bases unmatched: 4. The chain's CDR3 is CAWSVGQVDQPQHF. In DNA, the CDR3 is TGTGCCTGGAGTGTAGGACAGGTAGATCAGCCCCAGCATTTT.

The chain has TRBV9 and TRBJ2-3; 11 bases agree with TRBD2. In germline, CDR1 is SGDLS, CDR2 YYNGEE. With V trimmed by 3 bases and J by 0 bases, 6 bases remained unmatched. This CDR3 has 17 residues. The CDR3, as DNA: TGTGCCAGCAGCGACCGTTGGACTAGCGGGAGCACAGATACGCAGTATTTT. Its translation is CASSDRWTSGSTDTQYF.

This clone appeared once. The chain links TRBV19 to TRBJ1-3; D not resolved. Germline V gives CDR1 LNHDA, CDR2 SQIVND (reference sequence). This CDR3 contains 15 residues. V lost 6 bases, J lost 1 base, and 13 bases lay in between. The CDR3 sequence: CASRSHDTSGNTIYF. The CDR3 DNA reads TGTGCCAGTAGATCCCATGACACTTCTGGAAACACCATATATTTT. The entire variable domain, with the rest obtained from reference TRBV19 and TRBJ1-3, is as follows: DGGITQSPKYLFRKEGQNVTLSCEQNLNHDAMYWYRQDPGQGLRLIYYSQIVNDFQKGDIAEGYSVSREKKESFPLTVTSAQKNPTAFYLCASRSHDTSGNTIYFGEGSWLTVV.

This clone was detected a few times. The chain carries TRBV18 and TRBJ2-7; maybe TRBD2 (6 bases). In germline, CDR1 is KGHSH, CDR2 LQKENI. V was pared by 3 bases and J by 7 bases, with 16 bases between. The CDR3 consists of 14 residues. CDR3: CASSPTRGVGEQYF. CDR3 coding DNA: TGTGCCAGCTCACCCACTCGCGGGGTGGGGGAGCAGTACTTC.

The chain is built from TRBV27 and TRBJ1-2, with a tentative D call TRBD1 (5 bases). V was shortened by 5 bases and J by 6 bases, with 13 bases between the two germline ends. CDR3 length: 13 residues. The germline CDR1 and CDR2 sequences are MNHEY and SMNVEV (reference sequence). For the CDR3, the DNA is TGTGCCAGCAGTCGGACGCCAGGGAATGGCTACACCTTC. Its translation is CASSRTPGNGYTF.

This rearrangement joins TRBV29-1 to TRBJ2-3; 8 nucleotides match TRBD1. Trimming removed 4 bases from V and 4 bases from J; junction bases left unmatched: 4. Germline V gene lookup returns CDR1 SQVTM and CDR2 ANQGSEA. This CDR3 is built from 13 residues. This CDR3 reads CSVGTGLSDTQYF. CDR3 coding DNA: TGCAGCGTTGGGACAGGGTTATCAGATACGCAGTATTTT.